This T cell receptor (beta chain) was captured in a study of identifying expanded T cells in peripheral blood. Whole-study findings and limits: Differentially abundant clones: roughly 1.2 between replicates, 16.4 at around 14 days, less than 20 at four.

Germline lookup yields CDR1 MNHEY and CDR2 SVGAGI. The CDR3 runs to 13 residues. V shed 6 bases and J shed 1 base, with 9 bases lying between them. Data came from immunoSEQ multiplex PCR; TCRdb stores just in-frame clones and leaves some out. The data contain around 94,000 clones, around 84% of them singletons. Healthy donors had no documented immune events, such as infections, while sampled. With regard to this clone: Its antigen is undetermined.

Material for sequencing was blood. The source is a person between 18 and 69 years old in good health. This chain links TRBV6-5 with TRBJ2-5, with D unclear. The CDR3 region is CASRFSPQETQYF. The CDR3 nucleotides read TGTGCCAGCAGATTCTCGCCCCAAGAGACCCAGTACTTC.